The 5 T cell receptor beta chains listed next were all sequenced from one sample in a study of human T cells and chemical hapten exposure. Specified time point: healthy volunteer bleed at 6 weeks. Unfractionated whole blood yielded the extracted total RNA. From the RACE reads, TCRdb called clonotypes with MiXCR, one entry per CDR3 protein. The data contain 35,000 to 50,000 distinct CDR3 sequences, about 3.5% of them singletons. The sample taken for sequencing was whole blood. The receptors shown here come from a human donor in good health. Some clones in this sample may be carry-over from other donors' samples.

A few counts support this clonotype. This chain links TRBV12-3 or TRBV12-4 with TRBJ2-5; the D is unclear. Trimming removed 3 bases at V and 5 bases at J, with 16 bases between. The CDR3 sequence is 15 residues long. CDR3 coding DNA: TGTGCCAGCAGTTTTCTCCAGGTCCGGCGGGAGACCCAGTACTTC. Translated, it gives CASSFLQVRRETQYF.

The table lists this clonotype with many counts. The V and J genes are TRBV4-1 and TRBJ2-4, with 7 bases lining up with TRBD1. Germline trimming cut 2 bases from V and 2 bases from J; bases unmatched to any gene: 6. The length of the CDR3 is 16 residues. CDR1 and CDR2 (germline): MGHRA, YSYEKL. In DNA, the CDR3 is TGCGCCAGCAGCCAATCTCCGACAGGGCCCAAAAACATTCAGTACTTC. Its translation is CASSQSPTGPKNIQYF.

This clonotype was recorded many times. The chain uses TRBV7-8 and TRBJ2-2; 7 bases are shared with TRBD1. With V trimmed by 7 bases and J by 5 bases, 4 bases remained unmatched. The V gene's germline CDR1 is SGHVS and CDR2 FQNEAQ. The CDR3 runs 13 residues. CDR3 in amino acids: CASTPRGTGELFF. The CDR3 DNA reads as TGTGCCAGCACCCCCAGGGGGACCGGGGAGCTGTTTTTT.

This clonotype came up many times. This chain joins TRBV15 and TRBJ2-3, with 11 bases fitting TRBD2. The CDR3 has 15 amino acids. Germline loops: CDR1 LNHNV, CDR2 YYDKDF (reference sequence). V lost 0 bases to trimming and J lost 5 bases; unmatched junction nucleotides: 1. CDR3: CATSRELAGEDTQYF. CDR3 nucleotide sequence: TGTGCCACCAGCAGAGAACTAGCGGGAGAAGATACGCAGTATTTT.

This clonotype has only a few counts. The chain is built from TRBV12-3 or TRBV12-4 and TRBJ2-7; TRBD2 matches at 10 bases. With V trimmed by 6 bases and J by 5 bases, 10 bases remained unmatched. This CDR3 has 15 amino acids. The CDR3 loop reads CASSPTSGIRHEQYF. In DNA, the CDR3 is TGTGCCAGCAGCCCAACTAGCGGGATACGCCACGAGCAGTACTTC.